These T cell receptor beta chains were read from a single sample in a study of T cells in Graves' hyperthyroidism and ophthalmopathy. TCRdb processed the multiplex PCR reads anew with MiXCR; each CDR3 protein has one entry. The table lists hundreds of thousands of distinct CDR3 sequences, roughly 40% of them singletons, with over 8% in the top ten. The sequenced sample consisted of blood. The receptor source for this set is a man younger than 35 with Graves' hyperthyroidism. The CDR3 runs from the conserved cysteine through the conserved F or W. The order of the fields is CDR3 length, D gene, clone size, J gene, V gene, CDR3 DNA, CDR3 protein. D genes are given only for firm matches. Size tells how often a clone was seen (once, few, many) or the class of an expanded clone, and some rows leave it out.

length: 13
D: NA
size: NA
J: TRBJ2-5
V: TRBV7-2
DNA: TGTGCCAGCAGCCAAGGGGTCGGGAAGACCCAGTACTTC
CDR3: CASSQGVGKTQYF

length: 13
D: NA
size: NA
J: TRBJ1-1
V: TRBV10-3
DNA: TGTGCCATCAGTGAGGGACCGACTAGCGGAGCTTTCTTT
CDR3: CAISEGPTSGAFF

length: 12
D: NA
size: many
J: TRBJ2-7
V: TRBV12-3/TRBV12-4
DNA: TGTGCCAGCAGCCCTGACTATTACGAGCAGTACTTC
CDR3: CASSPDYYEQYF

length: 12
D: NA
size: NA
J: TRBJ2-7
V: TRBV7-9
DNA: TGTGCCAGCAGCAGTAGAATCTACGAGCAGTACTTC
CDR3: CASSSRIYEQYF

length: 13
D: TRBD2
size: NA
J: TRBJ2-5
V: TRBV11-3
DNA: TGTGCCAGCAGCTTAGGACAGCTAGCGGGCCAGTACTTC
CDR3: CASSLGQLAGQYF

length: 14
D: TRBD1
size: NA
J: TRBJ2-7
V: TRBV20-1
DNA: TGCAGTGCTTATGGACAGGGAACCCTTTACGAGCAGTACTTC
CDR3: CSAYGQGTLYEQYF

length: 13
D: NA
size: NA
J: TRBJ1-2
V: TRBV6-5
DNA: TGTGCCAGCAGACTGGGAGGGGACTATGGCTACACCTTC
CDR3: CASRLGGDYGYTF

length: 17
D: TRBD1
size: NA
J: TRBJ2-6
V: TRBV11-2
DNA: TGTGCCAGCAGCTGGGGACAGGGTGCCTCTGGGGCCAACGTCCTGACTTTC
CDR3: CASSWGQGASGANVLTF

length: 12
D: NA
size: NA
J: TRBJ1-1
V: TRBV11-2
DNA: TGTGCCAGCAGCCGTACCTACACTGAAGCTTTCTTT
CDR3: CASSRTYTEAFF

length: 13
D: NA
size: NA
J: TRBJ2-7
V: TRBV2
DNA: TGTGCCAGCAGATTAGGCAGGAACTACGAGCAGTACTTC
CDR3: CASRLGRNYEQYF

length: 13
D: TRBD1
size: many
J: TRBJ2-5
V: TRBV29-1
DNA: TGCAGCGTTACGGGACAGGGAGGGGAGACCCAGTACTTC
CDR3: CSVTGQGGETQYF

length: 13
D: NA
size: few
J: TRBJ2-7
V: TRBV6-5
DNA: TGTGCCAGCAGTTACTCGACGGTAGGCGAGCAGTACTTC
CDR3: CASSYSTVGEQYF

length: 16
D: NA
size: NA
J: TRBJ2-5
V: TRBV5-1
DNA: TGCGCCAGCAGCTTGGCCGGTAGCGGAGGCCAAGAGACCCAGTACTTC
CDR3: CASSLAGSGGQETQYF

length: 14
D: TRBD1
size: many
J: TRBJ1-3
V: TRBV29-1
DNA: TGCAGCGTGTTGGACAGGGAAGCTGGAAACACCATATATTTT
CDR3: CSVLDREAGNTIYF

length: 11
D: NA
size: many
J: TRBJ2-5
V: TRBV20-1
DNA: TGCAGTGCTAGCCCGGGGGAGACCCAGTACTTC
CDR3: CSASPGETQYF

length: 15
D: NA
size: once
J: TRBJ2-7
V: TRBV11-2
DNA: TGTGCCAGCAGCTTCGGGGGTCATACTACCTACGAGCAGTACTTC
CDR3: CASSFGGHTTYEQYF

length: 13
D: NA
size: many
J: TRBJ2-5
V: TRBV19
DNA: TGTGCCAGTAGGGCCAGGGCGAAAGAGACCCAGTACTTC
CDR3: CASRARAKETQYF

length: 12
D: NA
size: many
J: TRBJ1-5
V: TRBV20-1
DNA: TGCAGTGCTAGATCCAGGGATCAGCCCCAGCATTTT
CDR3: CSARSRDQPQHF

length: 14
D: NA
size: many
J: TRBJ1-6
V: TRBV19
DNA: TGTGCCAGTAGTATCGGCAGGGGAGTTTCACCCCTCCACTTT
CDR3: CASSIGRGVSPLHF

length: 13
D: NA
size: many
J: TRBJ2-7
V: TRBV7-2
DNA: TGTGCCAGCAGCTTGGACAGCTTCTACGAGCAGTACTTC
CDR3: CASSLDSFYEQYF

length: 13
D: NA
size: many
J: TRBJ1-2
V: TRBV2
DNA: TGTGCCAGCAGTGATAATCGTCGGGATGGCTACACCTTC
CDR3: CASSDNRRDGYTF

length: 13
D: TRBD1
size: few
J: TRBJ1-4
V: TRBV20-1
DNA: TGCAGTGCTATCCGGGACAGGGGGCATAAGCTGTTTTTT
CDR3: CSAIRDRGHKLFF

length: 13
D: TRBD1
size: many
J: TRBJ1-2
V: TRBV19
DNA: TGTGCCAGTACGGACAGGCTAAACTATGGCTACACCTTC
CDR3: CASTDRLNYGYTF

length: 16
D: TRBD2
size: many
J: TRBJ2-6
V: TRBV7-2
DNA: TGTGCCAGCAGACTTAGCGGGAACTCTGGGGCCAACGTCCTGACTTTC
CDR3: CASRLSGNSGANVLTF

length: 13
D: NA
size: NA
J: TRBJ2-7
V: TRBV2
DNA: TGTGCCAGCAGTCGAATCGGGGGTTACGAGCAGTACTTC
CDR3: CASSRIGGYEQYF

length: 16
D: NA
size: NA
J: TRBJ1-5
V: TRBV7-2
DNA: TGTGCCAGCAGCTTATGGTCTGGCGGGAGCAATCAGCCCCAGCATTTT
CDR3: CASSLWSGGSNQPQHF

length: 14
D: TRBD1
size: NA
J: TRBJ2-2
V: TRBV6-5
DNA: TGTGCCAGCAGTTACACAGGGGGCACCGGGGAGCTGTTTTTT
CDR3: CASSYTGGTGELFF

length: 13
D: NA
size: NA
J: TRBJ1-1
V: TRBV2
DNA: TGTGCCAGCAGTGAGGTATGGGGGACTGAAGCTTTCTTT
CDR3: CASSEVWGTEAFF

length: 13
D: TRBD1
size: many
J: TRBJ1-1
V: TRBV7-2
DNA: TGTGCCAGCAGCCAGAGACAGGGCTCTGAAGCTTTCTTT
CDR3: CASSQRQGSEAFF

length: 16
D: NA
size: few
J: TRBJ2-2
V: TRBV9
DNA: TGTGCCAGCAGCGTACAGGGAAGTGGGAACACCGGGGAGCTGTTTTTT
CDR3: CASSVQGSGNTGELFF

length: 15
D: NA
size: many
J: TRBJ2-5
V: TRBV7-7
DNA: TGTGCTAGCAGCTTAGCTAGGACAAAACAAGAGACCCAGTACTTC
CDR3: CASSLARTKQETQYF

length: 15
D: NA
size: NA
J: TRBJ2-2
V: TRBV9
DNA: TGTGCCAGCAGCGTAGCGGGGATAAACACCGGGGAGCTGTTTTTT
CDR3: CASSVAGINTGELFF

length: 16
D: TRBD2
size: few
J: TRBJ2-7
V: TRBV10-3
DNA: TGTGCCATCAGTGGTATACTAGCGCTAAGCTCCTACGAGCAGTACTTC
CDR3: CAISGILALSSYEQYF

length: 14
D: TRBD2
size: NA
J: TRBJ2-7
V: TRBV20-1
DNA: TGCAGTGCTGGACTAGCGGAGAGCTCCTACGAGCAGTACTTC
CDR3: CSAGLAESSYEQYF

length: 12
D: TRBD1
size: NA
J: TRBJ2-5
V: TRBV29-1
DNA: TGCAGTGAGACGGGACAGAAAGAGACCCAGTACTTC
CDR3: CSETGQKETQYF

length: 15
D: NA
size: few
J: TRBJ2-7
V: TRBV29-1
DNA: TGCAGCGTTGAAGATTTCGACAGGTCGTCCCACGAGCAGTACTTC
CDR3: CSVEDFDRSSHEQYF

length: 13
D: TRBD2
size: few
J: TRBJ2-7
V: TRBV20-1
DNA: TGCAGTGCTAGCCCCGGGGGGATCTACGAGCAGTACTTC
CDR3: CSASPGGIYEQYF

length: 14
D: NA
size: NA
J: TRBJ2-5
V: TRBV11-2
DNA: TGTGCCAGCAGCCCCGGGGCGGATCAAGAGACCCAGTACTTC
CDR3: CASSPGADQETQYF

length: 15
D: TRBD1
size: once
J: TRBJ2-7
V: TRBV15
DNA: TGTGCCACCAGCAGCGGTGGACAGGGGCCCCACGAGCAGTACTTC
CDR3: CATSSGGQGPHEQYF

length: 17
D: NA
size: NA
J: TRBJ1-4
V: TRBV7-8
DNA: TGTGCCAGCAGCCAAGGGGCAGGCTGGGAACTTAATGAAAAACTGTTTTTT
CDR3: CASSQGAGWELNEKLFF

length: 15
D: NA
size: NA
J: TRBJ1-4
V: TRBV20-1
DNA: TGCAGTGCTAGAGATTGGCAGCAGGATAATGAAAAACTGTTTTTT
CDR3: CSARDWQQDNEKLFF

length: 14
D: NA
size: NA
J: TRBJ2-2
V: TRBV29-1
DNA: TGCAGCGTTGAAAGTCAGATTAACACCGGGGAGCTGTTTTTT
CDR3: CSVESQINTGELFF

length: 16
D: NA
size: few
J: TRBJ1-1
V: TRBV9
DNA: TGCGCCAGCAGCCAAGAGGTGGAGACAGTGGGCACTGAAGCTTTCTTT
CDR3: CASSQEVETVGTEAFF

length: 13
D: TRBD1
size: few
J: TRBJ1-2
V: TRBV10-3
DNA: TGTGCCAGCAGCCGGACAGGAGAATATGGCTACACCTTC
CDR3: CASSRTGEYGYTF